These 2 T cell receptor beta chains came from one sample sequenced in a study of blood T cell repertoires in COVID-19. Here immunoSEQ multiplex PCR was the method, and the copy in TCRdb shows in-frame clones only, minus some. The data contain hundreds of thousands of clones, around nine tenths of them singletons. Sequencing was performed on peripheral blood. The receptors were sampled from a middle-aged woman who had recovered from COVID-19.

About this clone: Other DNA sequences within the sample encode an identical CDR3. The chain uses TRBV28 and TRBJ2-3, with a tentative D call TRBD1 (5 bases). The V and J ends lost 2 bases and 6 bases respectively, with 9 bases between them. The CDR3 is 13 amino acids. From germline, CDR1 is MDHEN and CDR2 SYDVKM. Here the CDR3 reads CASSLGGADTQYF. The CDR3 bases are TGTGCCAGCAGTTTAGGTGGGGCGGATACGCAGTATTTT.

The chain joins TRBV4-3 to TRBJ2-7; 9 bases match TRBD1. With 1 base clipped from V and 3 bases from J, the junction kept 4 bases outside the gene matches. This CDR3 has 15 residues. The V gene's germline CDR1 is LGHNA and CDR2 YSLEER. CDR3 in amino acids: CASSQAAGQGYEQYF. The CDR3 DNA reads TGCGCCAGCAGCCAAGCCGCGGGACAGGGCTACGAGCAGTACTTC.